The entry that follows covers one TCR beta chain sequence. This specimen belongs to a study of shared clonotypes between healthy human individuals. Germline V gene data show CDR1 as SGHAT and CDR2 as FQNNGV. The CDR3 consists of 12 residues. The V end was cut by 4 bases, the J end by 9 bases, with 10 bases between. When replicate PCRs were run on sorted subsets, they used around 0.2 ug DNA, some 33,000 T cell genomes. Sequencing used immunoSEQ multiplex PCR; TCRdb keeps in-frame clones, though not all of them. The sample carries 1,400,000 or so clones, 97% to 99% recorded once. Sequencing was carried out using naive CD4+ T cells sorted from blood. Subset meaning: CD45RA+ positively selected. This TCR came from a man aged 30 to 39 in good health. The chain combines TRBV11-2 with TRBJ1-3; D gene ambiguous. In DNA, the CDR3 is TGTGCCAGCAGCTCCCTAAAGCGCACCATATATTTT. It codes for CASSSLKRTIYF.